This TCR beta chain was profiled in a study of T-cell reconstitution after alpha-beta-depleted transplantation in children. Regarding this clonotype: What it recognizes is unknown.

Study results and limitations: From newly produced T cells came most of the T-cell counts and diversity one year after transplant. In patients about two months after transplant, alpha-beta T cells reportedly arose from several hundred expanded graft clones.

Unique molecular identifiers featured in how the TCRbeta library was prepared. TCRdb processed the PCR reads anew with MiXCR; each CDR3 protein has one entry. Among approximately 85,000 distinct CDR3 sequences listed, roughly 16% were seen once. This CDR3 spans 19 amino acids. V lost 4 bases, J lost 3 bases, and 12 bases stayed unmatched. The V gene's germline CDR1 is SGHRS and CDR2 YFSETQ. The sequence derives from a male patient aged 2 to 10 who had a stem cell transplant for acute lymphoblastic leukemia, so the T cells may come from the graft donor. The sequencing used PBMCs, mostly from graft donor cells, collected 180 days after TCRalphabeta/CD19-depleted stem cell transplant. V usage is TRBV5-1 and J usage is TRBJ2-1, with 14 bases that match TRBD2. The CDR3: CASSRTSGGPPGSYNEQFF. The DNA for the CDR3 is TGCGCCAGCAGCAGGACTAGCGGGGGGCCGCCGGGGAGCTACAATGAGCAGTTCTTC.